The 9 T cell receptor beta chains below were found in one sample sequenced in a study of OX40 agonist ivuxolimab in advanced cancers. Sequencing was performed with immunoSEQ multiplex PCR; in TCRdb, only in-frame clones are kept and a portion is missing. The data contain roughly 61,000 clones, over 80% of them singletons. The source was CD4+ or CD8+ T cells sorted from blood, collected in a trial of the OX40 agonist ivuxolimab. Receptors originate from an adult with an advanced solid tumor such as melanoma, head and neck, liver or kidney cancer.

In DNA form, the CDR3 reads TGTGCCAGCAGCCCCTGGACAGGGGATGGCTATGGCTACACCTTC. It is translated as CASSPWTGDGYGYTF. The chain combines TRBV9 with TRBJ1-2; TRBD1 matches 9 bases. The CDR3 is 15 amino acids. Trimming at V came to 4 bases and at J to 4 bases, leaving 8 bases not matched to a gene. Germline CDR1 and CDR2: SGDLS and YYNGEE.

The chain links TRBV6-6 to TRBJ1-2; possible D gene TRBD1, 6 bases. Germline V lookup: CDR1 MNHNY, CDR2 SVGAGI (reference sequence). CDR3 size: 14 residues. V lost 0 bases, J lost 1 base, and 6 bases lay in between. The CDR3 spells CASSYSDSNYGYTF. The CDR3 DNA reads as TGTGCCAGCAGTTACTCGGACAGTAACTATGGCTACACCTTC.

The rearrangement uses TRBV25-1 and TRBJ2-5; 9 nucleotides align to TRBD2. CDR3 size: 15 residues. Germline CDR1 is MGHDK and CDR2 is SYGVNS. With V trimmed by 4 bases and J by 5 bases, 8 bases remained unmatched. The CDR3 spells CASSAPAGGPETQYF. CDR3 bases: TGTGCCAGCAGTGCCCCTGCGGGGGGGCCGGAGACCCAGTACTTC. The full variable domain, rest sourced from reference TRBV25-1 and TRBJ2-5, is EADIYQTPRYLVIGTGKKITLECSQTMGHDKMYWYQQDPGMELHLIHYSYGVNSTEKGDLSSESTVSRIRTEHFPLTLESARPSHTSQYLCASSAPAGGPETQYFGPGTRLLVL.

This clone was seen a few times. CDR3 sequence (DNA): TGTGCCAGCAGCCATACCGAAGGGGGGGGCCGCTACAATGAGCAGTTCTTC. This encodes CASSHTEGGGRYNEQFF. The V and J genes are TRBV11-2 and TRBJ2-1; possibly TRBD2 for D (7 bases). V was cut by 5 bases and J by 3 bases, with 20 bases left in between. This CDR3 contains 17 residues. The germline V gene encodes CDR1 SGHAT and CDR2 FQNNGV.

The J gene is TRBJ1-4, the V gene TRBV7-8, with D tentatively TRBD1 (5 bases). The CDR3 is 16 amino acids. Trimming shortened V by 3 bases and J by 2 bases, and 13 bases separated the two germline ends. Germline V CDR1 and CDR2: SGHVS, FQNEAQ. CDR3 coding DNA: TGTGCCAGCAGCTTCAAGTCAGGGACTACTAATGAAAAACTGTTTTTT. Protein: CASSFKSGTTNEKLFF.

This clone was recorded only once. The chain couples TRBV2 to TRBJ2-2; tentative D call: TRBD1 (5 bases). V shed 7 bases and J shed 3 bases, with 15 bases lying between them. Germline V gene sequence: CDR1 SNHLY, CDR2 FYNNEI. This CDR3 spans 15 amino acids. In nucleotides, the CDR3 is TGTGCCAGCAACCCCACAGGCCCCTACACCGGGGAGCTGTTTTTT. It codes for CASNPTGPYTGELFF.

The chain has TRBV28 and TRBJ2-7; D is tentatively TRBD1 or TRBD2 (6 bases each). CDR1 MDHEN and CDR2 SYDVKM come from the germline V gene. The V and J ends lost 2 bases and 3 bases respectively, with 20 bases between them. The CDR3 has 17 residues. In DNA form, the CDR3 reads TGTGCCAGCAGTTTACCTGGAGGGGGGAGAGGTAGCTACGAGCAGTACTTC. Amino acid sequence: CASSLPGGGRGSYEQYF.

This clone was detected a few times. CDR3 bases: TGTGCCAGCAGCCAATTAGCTAACTATGGCTACACCTTC. It translates to CASSQLANYGYTF. V is TRBV14 and J is TRBJ1-2, with no clear D. V lost 2 bases, J lost 0 bases, and 4 bases lay in between. The CDR3 has 13 amino acids. Germline loops: CDR1 SGHDN, CDR2 FVKESK.

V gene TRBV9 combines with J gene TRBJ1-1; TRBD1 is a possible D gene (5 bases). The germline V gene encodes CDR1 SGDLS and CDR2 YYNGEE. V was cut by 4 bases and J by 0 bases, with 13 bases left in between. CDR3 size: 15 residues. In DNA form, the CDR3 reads TGTGCCAGCAGCTTGTCAGGGAACCTGAACACTGAAGCTTTCTTT. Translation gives CASSLSGNLNTEAFF.